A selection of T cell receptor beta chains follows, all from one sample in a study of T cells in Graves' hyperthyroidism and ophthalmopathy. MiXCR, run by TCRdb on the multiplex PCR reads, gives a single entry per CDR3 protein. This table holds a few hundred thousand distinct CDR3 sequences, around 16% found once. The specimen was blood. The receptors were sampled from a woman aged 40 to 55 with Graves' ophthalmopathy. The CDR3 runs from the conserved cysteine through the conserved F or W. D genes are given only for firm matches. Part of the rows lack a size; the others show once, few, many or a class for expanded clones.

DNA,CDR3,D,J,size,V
TGTGCCAGCAGCTTGGGGGCAGGGGCGGTAGTTCAGCCCCAGCATTTT,CASSLGAGAVVQPQHF,-,TRBJ1-5,few,TRBV28
TGTGCATGTAGTGCGTCCTACAATGAGCAGTTCTTC,CACSASYNEQFF,-,TRBJ2-1,few,TRBV2
TGTGCCAGCACCCCGACCGGGACAACGAACACTGAAGCTTTCTTT,CASTPTGTTNTEAFF,-,TRBJ1-1,-,TRBV28
TGTGCCAGCAGCTTAGGAGGACAGGGAGCTAATTCACCCCTCCACTTT,CASSLGGQGANSPLHF,TRBD1,TRBJ1-6,once,TRBV7-6
TGCAGCGTCAGGTGGGGCCTAGAGACCCAGTACTTC,CSVRWGLETQYF,-,TRBJ2-5,few,TRBV29-1
TGTGCCAGCATGGGACAGGGGAACTATGGCTACACCTTC,CASMGQGNYGYTF,TRBD1,TRBJ1-2,many,TRBV27
TGTGCCAGCAGCGTAGCCGGTGGGGCCACTGAAGCTTTCTTT,CASSVAGGATEAFF,-,TRBJ1-1,few,TRBV9
TGTGCCAGCAGCCTCGAGGTCCTAGCGGGAGGGCGGCAGTTCTTC,CASSLEVLAGGRQFF,TRBD2,TRBJ2-1,-,TRBV6-2/TRBV6-3
TGTGCCAGCAGCTCCGGGGGGGGGACAGATACGCAGTATTTT,CASSSGGGTDTQYF,TRBD2,TRBJ2-3,many,TRBV5-1
TGTGCCAGCAGCCAAGACGGGACAGGTGGGGCTGGGGCCAACGTCCTGACTTTC,CASSQDGTGGAGANVLTF,TRBD1,TRBJ2-6,few,TRBV3-1
TGTGCCAGCTCACCGGGGCACCGGGGCGCGAGTGCTGAAGCTTTCTTT,CASSPGHRGASAEAFF,-,TRBJ1-1,many,TRBV18
TGTGCCAGTAGTATTGGGGCAAACCGGTTGAGCAATCAGCCCCAGCATTTT,CASSIGANRLSNQPQHF,-,TRBJ1-5,-,TRBV19
TGTGCCAGCAGTGCCACAGCCGCGGGTAGGCCCCAGCATTTT,CASSATAAGRPQHF,-,TRBJ1-5,-,TRBV28
TGTGTCAGCAGGCTGGGGGAGGGCTTGTACAATGAGCAGTTCTTC,CVSRLGEGLYNEQFF,TRBD2,TRBJ2-1,-,TRBV7-3
TGTGCCAGCAGCGTCACAGGGGATTCTGGAAACACCATATATTTT,CASSVTGDSGNTIYF,TRBD1,TRBJ1-3,few,TRBV9
TGTGCCAGCAGCTTGTACAGGGGGCACGACACCGGGGAGCTGTTTTTT,CASSLYRGHDTGELFF,TRBD1,TRBJ2-2,-,TRBV5-6